These T cell receptor beta chains were read from a single sample in a study of control samples from healthy donors and cancer patients. The method was immunoSEQ multiplex PCR; TCRdb's version includes in-frame clones alone and lacks a portion of them. The repertoire holds under 150,000 clones, with just over 90% as singletons. The specimen sequenced was PBMCs. The source of these receptors is a man aged 45-60 years with head and neck cancer. Each CDR3 is given with its conserved first and last residue. The order of the fields is CDR3 protein, CDR3 DNA, clone size, V gene, D gene, J gene. A D gene is named only where the DNA matches it firmly. Size values are once, few and many counts, or a class for expanded clones, and some rows have none.

CASSIFLFPFDRDEQFF | TGTGCCAGTAGTATCTTTCTGTTCCCGTTCGATAGGGATGAGCAGTTCTTC | NA | TRBV19 | NA | TRBJ2-1
CASSFSLNNEQFF | TGTGCCAGCAGCTTTAGCTTAAACAATGAGCAGTTCTTC | NA | TRBV11-2 | NA | TRBJ2-1
CASSLAERGTQYF | TGTGCCAGCAGTTTAGCGGAAAGGGGGACCCAGTACTTC | NA | TRBV12-3/TRBV12-4 | NA | TRBJ2-5
CASSVTPEAFF | TGTGCCAGCAGCGTGACACCTGAAGCTTTCTTT | NA | TRBV7-3 | NA | TRBJ1-1
CASSQDFYGYTF | TGTGCCAGCAGCCAAGACTTCTATGGCTACACCTTC | NA | TRBV9 | NA | TRBJ1-2
CATSSWGLNQPQHF | TGTGCCACCAGCAGTTGGGGCCTGAATCAGCCCCAGCATTTT | once | TRBV15 | NA | TRBJ1-5
CASSSGQGITEQFF | TGTGCCAGTAGTTCGGGACAGGGAATCACTGAGCAGTTCTTC | NA | TRBV9 | TRBD1 | TRBJ2-1
CASSLFVAGGPDTQYF | TGTGCCAGCAGCTTATTTGTAGCGGGGGGACCAGATACGCAGTATTTT | once | TRBV7-9 | TRBD2 | TRBJ2-3
CASSLLTPPLNRYTF | TGTGCCAGCAGTTTATTGACCCCCCCTCTCAATCGCTACACCTTC | NA | TRBV27 | NA | TRBJ1-2
CASSEEYSGQYNEQFF | TGTGCCAGCAGTGAAGAATACAGCGGGCAGTACAATGAGCAGTTCTTC | NA | TRBV2 | NA | TRBJ2-1
CASSLRRVRRGDTGELFF | TGTGCCAGCAGCCTCAGAAGGGTCCGCCGTGGGGACACCGGGGAGCTGTTTTTT | NA | TRBV28 | NA | TRBJ2-2
CASSVSGNQPQHF | TGTGCCAGCAGCGTCTCAGGAAATCAGCCCCAGCATTTT | NA | TRBV9 | NA | TRBJ1-5
CASSTTRETQYF | TGTGCCAGCAGCACCACCCGAGAGACCCAGTACTTC | NA | TRBV5-4 | NA | TRBJ2-5
CASSSTGETQYF | TGTGCCAGCAGCTCAACGGGGGAGACCCAGTACTTC | NA | TRBV9 | NA | TRBJ2-5
CASSRSRAGGHEQYF | TGTGCCAGCAGCCGATCAAGAGCAGGGGGCCACGAGCAGTACTTC | NA | TRBV6-5 | TRBD1 | TRBJ2-7
CASSPRPGPNTEAFF | TGTGCCAGCTCACCAAGGCCAGGGCCAAACACTGAAGCTTTCTTT | NA | TRBV18 | NA | TRBJ1-1
CASSSQGYATEAFF | TGTGCCAGCAGTTCACAGGGGTATGCCACTGAAGCTTTCTTT | NA | TRBV7-9 | TRBD1 | TRBJ1-1
CASSQATGVNSPLHF | TGTGCCAGCAGCCAAGCCACAGGGGTGAATTCACCCCTCCACTTT | NA | TRBV4-2 | TRBD1 | TRBJ1-6
CASSIKGTGFDPFF | TGTGCCAGTAGTATAAAGGGGACAGGGTTTGATCCGTTCTTC | NA | TRBV19 | TRBD1 | TRBJ2-1
CASSTGGYEQYF | TGTGCCAGCAGCACAGGGGGCTACGAGCAGTACTTC | NA | TRBV3-1/TRBV3-2 | TRBD1 | TRBJ2-7
CASRAGGSETYGYTF | TGTGCCAGCCGGGCGGGGGGCAGCGAGACCTATGGCTACACCTTC | NA | TRBV2 | NA | TRBJ1-2
CATSRAGRRDNEQFF | TGTGCCACCAGTAGGGCAGGGAGGCGAGACAATGAGCAGTTCTTC | NA | TRBV24-1 | NA | TRBJ2-1
CASSQASRVQNTEAFF | TGTGCCAGCAGCCAAGCGTCCAGGGTCCAGAACACTGAAGCTTTCTTT | NA | TRBV3-1/TRBV3-2 | NA | TRBJ1-1
CASSLPGIMDSEQYF | TGTGCCAGCAGTTTGCCAGGTATTATGGACTCCGAGCAGTACTTC | NA | TRBV28 | NA | TRBJ2-7
CASSLSTSGGTQYF | TGTGCCAGCAGCTTGTCGACTAGCGGGGGGACGCAGTATTTT | NA | TRBV7-2 | TRBD2 | TRBJ2-3
CASSQDSQETQYF | TGTGCCAGCAGCCAAGATTCCCAAGAGACCCAGTACTTC | NA | TRBV3-1/TRBV3-2 | NA | TRBJ2-5
CASSPRPSGRQFF | TGTGCCAGCAGCCCACGCCCGAGCGGCAGGCAGTTCTTC | NA | TRBV7-3 | NA | TRBJ2-1
CASSSVGEKLFF | TGTGCCAGCAGCTCGGTGGGTGAAAAACTGTTTTTT | NA | TRBV5-6 | NA | TRBJ1-4
CASLNPQGRNTEAFF | TGTGCCAGCCTCAACCCACAGGGGAGGAACACTGAAGCTTTCTTT | NA | TRBV2 | TRBD1 | TRBJ1-1
CASSVTGTYEQYF | TGTGCCAGCAGTGTTACGGGGACCTACGAGCAGTACTTC | NA | TRBV25-1 | NA | TRBJ2-7
CASSLALQGANEKLFF | TGTGCCAGCAGCTTAGCGTTGCAGGGAGCTAATGAAAAACTGTTTTTT | NA | TRBV7-6 | NA | TRBJ1-4
CASSLAQGGGATQYF | TGTGCCAGCAGCTTAGCGCAGGGCGGGGGGGCTACGCAGTATTTT | NA | TRBV7-6 | TRBD2 | TRBJ2-3
CASSPGTSPRGYTF | TGTGCCAGCAGTCCCGGGACCTCTCCGAGAGGCTACACCTTC | once | TRBV27 | NA | TRBJ1-2
CASRSDNYGYTF | TGTGCCAGTAGGTCAGATAACTATGGCTACACCTTC | NA | TRBV19 | NA | TRBJ1-2
CASSGQGVGELFF | TGTGCCAGCAGTGGACAGGGCGTCGGGGAGCTGTTTTTT | NA | TRBV2 | TRBD1 | TRBJ2-2
CASSVEKGRRGYTF | TGTGCCAGCAGCGTAGAGAAGGGACGGCGAGGCTACACCTTC | few | TRBV9 | NA | TRBJ1-2
CASSQERSSGGIHTYEQYF | TGTGCCAGCAGCCAAGAACGAAGTAGCGGGGGGATACATACCTACGAGCAGTACTTC | NA | TRBV3-1/TRBV3-2 | TRBD2 | TRBJ2-7
CASSYRGLVADTQYF | TGTGCCAGCAGTTACCGGGGACTAGTTGCAGATACGCAGTATTTT | NA | TRBV6-2/TRBV6-3 | TRBD2 | TRBJ2-3
CASSPTGSRGYNEQFF | TGTGCCAGCTCACCGACCGGGAGCAGAGGCTACAATGAGCAGTTCTTC | NA | TRBV18 | NA | TRBJ2-1
CASSLGGGGADTQYF | TGTGCCAGCAGCTTAGGCGGGGGGGGAGCAGATACGCAGTATTTT | NA | TRBV7-2 | TRBD2 | TRBJ2-3
CASRDRGLSEKLFF | TGCGCCAGCAGGGATAGGGGGCTAAGCGAAAAACTGTTTTTT | NA | TRBV10-2 | TRBD1 | TRBJ1-4
CASSRARDSILQDYGYTF | TGCGCCAGCAGTCGGGCACGGGACTCTATCTTACAAGACTATGGCTACACCTTC | NA | TRBV23-1 | NA | TRBJ1-2
CATPGGLTNEKLFF | TGTGCCACCCCCGGGGGCTTGACTAATGAAAAACTGTTTTTT | once | TRBV2 | NA | TRBJ1-4
CASSGGTGSPYEQYF | TGTGCCAGCAGCGGGGGGACAGGGTCCCCCTACGAGCAGTACTTC | NA | TRBV7-2 | TRBD1 | TRBJ2-7
CASRGTGPDTEAFF | TGTGCCAGCAGAGGCACAGGCCCCGACACTGAAGCTTTCTTT | NA | TRBV25-1 | NA | TRBJ1-1
CASKVGQGPYEQYF | TGTGCCAGCAAAGTGGGACAGGGTCCCTACGAGCAGTACTTC | NA | TRBV28 | TRBD1 | TRBJ2-7
CASSPDYEQYF | TGTGCCAGCTCACCGGACTACGAGCAGTACTTC | NA | TRBV18 | NA | TRBJ2-7
CASSPDGGGTMDEQFF | TGTGCCAGCAGCCCCGATGGCGGGGGGACCATGGATGAGCAGTTCTTC | NA | TRBV7-3 | TRBD2 | TRBJ2-1